This T cell receptor beta chain was observed in a study of cytomegalovirus exposure and HLA in healthy donors. Some clones are missing from TCRdb's copy, which holds only in-frame ones; the method was immunoSEQ multiplex PCR. The data show some 83,000 clones, roughly 95% seen once. Per germline, CDR1 KGHSH and CDR2 LQKENI. After removal of 2 bases from V and 5 bases from J, the junction contained 5 bases not matched to a gene. This CDR3 contains 14 residues. In its sample, this clone was seen a few times. Antigen unknown. Findings of the study overall: The authors confirmed in vitro that a few CMV-associated chains were specific for CMV antigens. According to a later analysis, TCR clusters from the first cohort tended to co-occur in the 90 to 150 validation repertoires.

The TCR sequence derives from a woman younger than 35 in good health and CMV-seropositive. V usage is TRBV18 and J usage is TRBJ2-7; 8 bases are a match to TRBD1. Source material: PBMCs. Here the CDR3 DNA reads TGTGCCAGCTCACCAATCGGACAGGGAGACGAGCAGTACTTC. Encoded protein: CASSPIGQGDEQYF.